The 14 T cell receptor beta chains below come from one sample, sequenced in a study of spatial heterogeneity in lung cancer (dated by TCRdb to the late 2010s). Libraries were made using 5' RACE. TCRdb records NextSeq 500 as the sequencer. TCRdb redid the processing of the public reads, applying fastp at Q25 and MiXCR, and retained in-frame beta chains. CDR3 protein sequences are deduplicated, and each keeps its most common genes and DNA. Present in this sample are 2,500 to 3,000 distinct CDR3 sequences, about 12% of which were seen just once. The ten largest make up roughly three fifths of the sample. Reading the label with the study, this specimen's time point is: sample taken at primary tumor resection. Without any cell sorting, TCR sequencing was performed on whole RNA extracted either from tumor and nontumor lung tissue or from cryopreserved PBMC samples. This material consisted of PBMCs, taken at surgery. The receptors derive from a male donor with early-stage non-small cell lung cancer.

This clonotype was observed at least ten times. The chain combines TRBV27 with TRBJ2-6; unclear D gene. CDR1 and CDR2 (germline): MNHEY, SMNVEV (reference sequence). V shed 5 bases and J shed 1 base, with 12 bases lying between them. The CDR3 runs to 16 residues. CDR3 amino acids: CASSQIQGSGANVLTF. The CDR3 coding sequence is TGTGCCAGCAGTCAAATCCAAGGGTCTGGGGCCAACGTCCTGACTTTC.

This clonotype came up many times. The chain joins TRBV7-2 to TRBJ2-2, with D tentatively TRBD1 (6 bases). There are 15 residues in the CDR3. Between the trimmed V and J ends, which lost 3 bases and 0 bases, there was a span of 8 bases. Germline V gene lookup returns CDR1 SGHTA and CDR2 FQGNSA. CDR3 coding DNA: TGTGCCAGCAGCTTCCGGACAGCGAACACCGGGGAGCTGTTTTTT. It codes for CASSFRTANTGELFF.

This clonotype is labeled large. The V call is TRBV23-1, the J call TRBJ2-7; no reliable D call. TRBV23-1 is an ORF, and what it does is uncertain. The V end lost 10 bases, the J end lost 2 bases, and 12 bases lay between the germline ends. This CDR3 has 12 residues. As DNA, the CDR3 is TGCGCCAACGTTGGAACTACCTACGAGCAGTACTTC. It specifies CANVGTTYEQYF.

In this sample, this clonotype turned up many times. V and J are TRBV11-3 and TRBJ2-1; the D is unclear. Trimming cost V 2 bases and J 0 bases, with 11 bases left between them. Germline lookup yields CDR1 SGHNT and CDR2 YENEEA. The CDR3 runs to 16 residues. CDR3 DNA sequence: TGTGCCAGCAGCTTAACGGCTGCGAGCTCCTACAATGAGCAGTTCTTC. Its protein is CASSLTAASSYNEQFF.

This clonotype was seen many times. V is TRBV20-1 and J is TRBJ2-6, with D possibly TRBD1 on 7 matching bases. This CDR3 is built from 16 residues. Germline V gives CDR1 DFQATT, CDR2 SNEGSKA (reference sequence). V was cut by 6 bases and J by 1 base, with 16 bases left in between. CDR3 sequence: CSARQGGLSGANVLTF. The CDR3 DNA reads as TGCAGTGCCAGACAGGGAGGCTTATCTGGGGCCAACGTCCTGACTTTC.

This clonotype ranks as medium-sized. This chain joins TRBV23-1 and TRBJ2-4; 10 bases agree with TRBD1. TRBV23-1 is filed as an ORF, its function uncertain. Trimming at V came to 4 bases and at J to 0 bases, leaving 3 bases not matched to a gene. CDR3 size: 16 residues. CDR3 protein: CASSPRDRGAKNIQYF. For the CDR3, the DNA is TGCGCCAGCAGTCCCCGGGACAGGGGAGCCAAAAACATTCAGTACTTC.

This clonotype was detected ten times or more. CDR3 loop: CSAGHDYEQYF. In DNA, the CDR3 is TGCAGTGCTGGGCACGATTACGAGCAGTACTTC. The chain has TRBV20-1 and TRBJ2-7; the D is unclear. The CDR3 sequence is 11 residues long. V was cut by 5 bases and J by 4 bases, with 9 bases left in between. Germline CDR1 and CDR2: DFQATT and SNEGSKA (reference sequence).

This clonotype counts as medium-sized. The chain combines TRBV7-9 with TRBJ2-1, with D possibly being TRBD1 or TRBD2 (6 bases each). The CDR3 is 15 amino acids. V gave up 3 bases and J gave up 8 bases, with 17 bases separating them. Germline V gene sequence: CDR1 SEHNR, CDR2 FQNEAQ (reference sequence). The CDR3 DNA is TGTGCCAGCAGCTTTCACGGGGGCGTTGGGTATGAGCAGTTCTTC. Translated, it gives CASSFHGGVGYEQFF.

By frequency in the sample, this clonotype is medium-sized (0.01 to 0.1%). The rearrangement uses TRBV6-2 or TRBV6-3 and TRBJ1-5, with 7 bases matching TRBD1. Germline CDR1 is MNHEY and CDR2 is SVGEGT. V was clipped by 6 bases and J by 4 bases; unmatched bases: 6. The CDR3 extends over 14 amino acids. CDR3 sequence: CASRSGQPNQPQHF. The CDR3 coding sequence is TGTGCCAGCAGGTCGGGACAGCCAAATCAGCCCCAGCATTTT.

This clonotype is categorized as medium-sized. The genes are TRBV27 and TRBJ2-3, with D perhaps matching TRBD2 (6 bases). The CDR3 is made up of 14 amino acids. Trimming removed 1 base from V and 2 bases from J, with 7 bases in between. CDR1 is MNHEY, CDR2 SMNVEV, per germline (reference sequence). CDR3 sequence: CASSLWEDTDTQYF. The DNA of the CDR3 is TGTGCCAGCAGTTTATGGGAGGACACAGATACGCAGTATTTT.

This clonotype was seen many times. V gene TRBV14 combines with J gene TRBJ2-2; 8 bases agree with TRBD1. V lost 3 bases, J lost 6 bases, and 3 bases stayed unmatched. Germline assignment: CDR1 SGHDN and CDR2 FVKESK. CDR3 length: 14 amino acids. CDR3 protein: CASSHRGLAGELFF. CDR3 nucleotides: TGTGCCAGCAGCCACAGGGGGCTCGCCGGGGAGCTGTTTTTT.

Judged by abundance, this clonotype is medium-sized. The chain is built from TRBV9 and TRBJ2-7; 8 nucleotides align to TRBD1. Germline loops: CDR1 SGDLS, CDR2 YYNGEE. The CDR3 has 14 residues. Germline trimming cut 2 bases from V and 5 bases from J; bases unmatched to any gene: 6. CDR3 DNA sequence: TGTGCCAGCAGCGTCCGGGACAGGTCCCACGAGCAGTACTTC. Residues: CASSVRDRSHEQYF.

V is TRBV5-1 and J is TRBJ2-1; 9 nucleotides agree with TRBD1. In germline, CDR1 is SGHRS, CDR2 YFSETQ. CDR3 length: 14 amino acids. V shed 4 bases and J 9 bases; nucleotides not matched to a gene: 8. CDR3 amino acids: CASSVGQGYAEQFF. CDR3 DNA sequence: TGCGCCAGCAGCGTCGGACAGGGGTATGCTGAGCAGTTCTTC.

CDR3 region: CASSYYGVNQPQHF. In nucleotides, the CDR3 is TGTGCCAGCAGTTACTATGGAGTCAATCAGCCCCAGCATTTT. The chain recombines TRBV6-2 or TRBV6-3 with TRBJ1-5; D not resolved. The CDR3 runs to 14 residues. Trimming removed 1 base from V and 3 bases from J, with 7 bases in between. Germline assignment: CDR1 MNHEY and CDR2 SVGEGT.